This T cell receptor (beta chain) appears in the sequencing data of a study of blood T cells in healthy people across ages. Study conclusions and caveats: Roughly linear age-related decline in beta diversity appeared, significant by age around 40.

The use of a sample-barcoded 5' primer and a J-beta primer mix characterized a second PCR of 7 to 11 cycles. The yield of each sample was at least 2.5 million CDR3-containing paired-end reads. TCRdb re-analysed the 5' RACE reads in MiXCR, keeping a single row per CDR3 protein. The data hold 380,000 or so distinct CDR3 sequences, with about 49% observed a single time. This clonotype was recorded a few times. Its antigen remains unknown. The CDR3 has 14 amino acids. Germline-derived CDR1 and CDR2 are DFQATT and SNEGSKA (reference sequence). With 5 bases clipped from V and 5 bases from J, the junction kept 12 bases outside the gene matches.

This clonotype was sampled from a man between 60 and 75 years old in good health. The source material was blood. The chain has TRBV20-1 and TRBJ2-7; TRBD1 agrees at 7 bases. CDR3 nucleotide sequence: TGCAGTGCTGCCCTGGGACAGCGAGTCCACGAGCAGTACTTC. Translated: CSAALGQRVHEQYF.